This T cell receptor (beta chain) originates from a study of cytomegalovirus exposure and HLA in healthy donors (dated by TCRdb to 2017 to 2019). The study in broad terms: According to a later analysis, the 120 or so validation repertoires were produced on the same platform as the approximately 620 repertoires of the first cohort. The study aimed to test whether cataloging public T cell receptors could reveal signatures of past pathogen exposure. Besides the first cohort of 666 subjects, a separate validation cohort made up of roughly 130 different subjects was used. High-throughput TCR immunosequencing, statistical association of individual TCRs with disease status, and machine learning were combined to predict cytomegalovirus infection status. The paper as a whole reports these results and caveats: A total of 150 or so TCR beta chains were listed by the study as associated with cytomegalovirus. In vitro tests confirmed that three of the cytomegalovirus-associated TCR beta chains recognize cytomegalovirus antigens. A later analysis lacked HLA typing for the validation cohort, so it scored co-occurrence in that cohort across all 110 or so repertoires. Most TCR sequences were seen in very few donors, while some public TCRs were found in many individuals. Of the cluster scores, approximately 95% were above 0 in a later analysis, which found that TCRs clustered in the first cohort also tended to co-occur in the 110 or so validation repertoires. The authors suggested that the approach could potentially be generalized to other disease states and immunological phenotypes. The classifier was reported to diagnose cytomegalovirus status with high specificity and sensitivity in both the original and validation cohorts.

Sequences SGHRS (CDR1) and YFSETQ (CDR2) are obtained from the germline V gene. The CDR3 measures 17 amino acids from cysteine to phenylalanine. Here the CDR3 DNA is all that survives: 51 bases in frame from base 1. V trim: 0 bases; J trim: 3 bases; unmatched bases: 11. Concerning this clone itself: The clone's antigen remains unknown. Nothing much larger sits one base from this clone, and base qualities are not available.

To prepare the library, the immunoSEQ multiplex PCR assay was applied. Per the source publication's procedure: A statistical classification framework was developed to diagnose cytomegalovirus status using the catalog of TCR beta chain sequences. What TCRdb holds here is the immuneACCESS table cut down to in-frame rearrangements. Part of the clones is not present; checked against another copy, under half of the missing clones reflect an unresolved V gene, and the others are unexplained. The V and J calls and clone size were taken over from that table, and D and trimming were inferred from the DNA. The sample records about 130,000 clones, around 86% of which are singletons. Of the sample, roughly 2% falls within the top ten clones. Donors formed part of the validation cohort, which comprised 120 subjects and was distinct from the first cohort of 670 or so subjects.

Here the chain combines TRBV5-1 and TRBJ1-1; TRBD1 agrees with 7 junctional bases. Input material: PBMCs. This TCR was sampled from a young woman in good health and CMV-seronegative. The bases read TGCGCCAGCAGCTTGGACAGGGGATACTATGAGTACACTGAAGCTTTCTTT. Translated, this is CASSLDRGYYEYTEAFF.